Presented here are 3 T cell receptor beta chains from one specimen sequenced in a study of shared clonotypes between healthy human individuals. As defined, naive CD8 cells were CD45RO-negative and positively selected for CCR7, with terminally differentiated effector memory CD45RA+ cells excluded. Produced via immunoSEQ multiplex PCR; TCRdb's table is partial and in-frame only. Here the sample spans some 800,000 clones, 92% being singletons. Sequenced sample: naive CD8+ T cells sorted from blood. These receptor sequences come from a man aged 25 to 45 in good health.

This chain joins TRBV11-2 and TRBJ2-2, with D possibly being TRBD1 (6 bases). Germline CDR1 is SGHAT and CDR2 is FQNNGV. The V gene lost 5 bases and the J gene lost 10 bases, with 11 bases spanning the gap. The CDR3 sequence is 12 residues long. The CDR3 here is CASSNRVLELFF. The CDR3 nucleotides are TGTGCCAGCAGCAACAGGGTTTTGGAGCTGTTTTTT.

The V call is TRBV28, the J call TRBJ2-1; possibly TRBD1 or TRBD2 for D (6 bases each). The length of the CDR3 is 13 residues. Germline loops: CDR1 MDHEN, CDR2 SYDVKM. The V end lost 3 bases, the J end lost 12 bases, and 15 bases lay between the germline ends. CDR3 region: CASSFQTGAWQFF. As DNA, the CDR3 is TGTGCCAGCAGTTTTCAAACGGGGGCTTGGCAGTTCTTC.

The chain carries TRBV11-2 and TRBJ1-1; no reliable D call. Germline CDR1 SGHAT, CDR2 FQNNGV. CDR3 length: 14 amino acids. The V end lost 5 bases, the J end lost 5 bases, and 15 bases lay between the germline ends. DNA for the CDR3: TGTGCCAGCAGCCCCGTAAGGGCTGGTACTGAAGCTTTCTTT. It codes for CASSPVRAGTEAFF.